The 30 T cell receptor beta chains given below trace back to one sample, sequenced in a study of memory CD4+ T cells and cytomegalovirus serostatus. Only in-frame clones appear in the TCRdb table, and some are missing; sequencing was by immunoSEQ multiplex PCR. The profile covers 45,000 to 60,000 clones, with 83% appearing a single time and roughly 2% taken by the ten largest. Single viable CD3+CD4+CD8-CD45RO+ cells were sorted as the memory CD4+ T cells. Sequencing was carried out using memory CD4+ T cells from blood. These receptors were obtained from an adult in good health and CMV-seropositive.

V usage is TRBV6-1 and J usage is TRBJ1-3; a possible D gene is TRBD1 (5 bases). There are 16 residues in the CDR3. The germline V gene has CDR1 MNHNS and CDR2 SASEGT. Trimming removed 3 bases at V and 1 base at J, with 13 bases between. CDR3 residues: CASSELGPGSGNTIYF. The CDR3 region has the DNA TGTGCCAGCAGTGAGTTGGGGCCGGGATCTGGAAACACCATATATTTT.

CDR3 loop: CASRPRGGHYEQYF. CDR3 sequence (DNA): TGTGCCAGCAGGCCTCGGGGGGGCCATTACGAGCAGTACTTC. The chain combines TRBV6-1 with TRBJ2-7; 8 nucleotides align to TRBD2. Germline V CDR1 and CDR2: MNHNS, SASEGT. Losses at the gene ends were 6 bases for V and 4 bases for J; bases not matched to a gene: 8. CDR3 length equals 14 residues.

The V and J genes are TRBV18 and TRBJ2-5, with a tentative D call TRBD1 (6 bases). Trimming took off 6 bases at V and 5 bases at J, with 13 bases between the two ends. This CDR3 has 13 amino acids. Germline V gives CDR1 KGHSH, CDR2 LQKENI. The CDR3 here is CASSRYREETQYF. The CDR3 region has the DNA TGTGCCAGCTCTAGGTACAGGGAGGAGACCCAGTACTTC.

V and J are TRBV19 and TRBJ1-1; 9 nucleotides line up with TRBD1. This CDR3 spans 13 amino acids. The V and J ends lost 6 bases and 6 bases, in that order; junction bases with no gene match: 5. The germline V gene encodes CDR1 LNHDA and CDR2 SQIVND (reference sequence). CDR3 bases: TGTGCCAGTAGGCAGGACAGGGGCTCTGAAGCTTTCTTT. Translated, it gives CASRQDRGSEAFF.

The CDR3 DNA is TGTGCCAGCAGTTTAGGGGGGACAGGGCTGACCACTGAAGCTTTCTTT. Residues: CASSLGGTGLTTEAFF. The chain joins TRBV28 to TRBJ1-1, with 9 bases lining up with TRBD1. Germline CDR1 MDHEN, CDR2 SYDVKM. This CDR3 has 16 residues. The ends lost 2 bases at V and 4 bases at J; junction bases unmatched: 8.

The chain links TRBV27 to TRBJ1-2, with D possibly matching TRBD1 (5 bases). The CDR3 is 11 residues long. The germline V gene has CDR1 MNHEY and CDR2 SMNVEV (reference sequence). V dropped 2 bases and J dropped 9 bases, with 7 bases sitting between them. CDR3 protein: CASSLKGSYTF. CDR3 in DNA: TGTGCCAGCAGTTTAAAGGGGAGCTACACCTTC.

V and J are TRBV7-8 and TRBJ1-3; the match to TRBD1 covers 11 bases. The ends lost 5 bases at V and 2 bases at J; junction bases unmatched: 5. The CDR3 has 16 residues. Germline values: CDR1 SGHVS, CDR2 FQNEAQ. The CDR3 DNA is TGTGCCAGCAGCCTATGGGACAGGGGGACTGGAAACACCATATATTTT. Protein: CASSLWDRGTGNTIYF.

The chain's CDR3 is CASSFTGGAWHTEAFF. The CDR3 nucleotides are TGTGCCAGCAGCTTCACAGGGGGCGCTTGGCACACTGAAGCTTTCTTT. The chain recombines TRBV7-9 with TRBJ1-1; 9 bases match TRBD1. CDR1 SEHNR and CDR2 FQNEAQ come from the germline V gene (reference sequence). After removal of 3 bases from V and 3 bases from J, the junction contained 8 bases not matched to a gene. The CDR3 runs to 16 residues.

The chain is built from TRBV28 and TRBJ1-1; D perhaps matches TRBD1 (6 bases). Germline lookup yields CDR1 MDHEN and CDR2 SYDVKM. There are 15 residues in the CDR3. V was cut by 5 bases and J by 1 base, with 14 bases left in between. DNA of the CDR3: TGTGCCAGCAGTCGCTCGGACAGAAGGAACACTGAAGCTTTCTTT. This encodes CASSRSDRRNTEAFF.

V usage is TRBV4-1 and J usage is TRBJ1-3, with D uncertain. Looked up from germline, CDR1 is MGHRA and CDR2 is YSYEKL. Trimming cost V 1 base and J 0 bases, with 10 bases left between them. The CDR3 sequence is 16 residues long. The CDR3 sequence is CASSQGEAFSGNTIYF. CDR3 sequence (DNA): TGCGCCAGCAGCCAAGGGGAGGCCTTCTCTGGAAACACCATATATTTT.

The V gene is TRBV6-5, the J gene TRBJ2-2, with D perhaps TRBD2 (7 bases). Germline lookup yields CDR1 MNHEY and CDR2 SVGAGI. Trimming removed 2 bases at V and 5 bases at J, with 12 bases between. This CDR3 has 15 amino acids. This chain's CDR3 is CASSYGGARTGELFF. CDR3 bases: TGTGCCAGCAGTTACGGGGGGGCGCGTACCGGGGAGCTGTTTTTT.

This clone was seen only a few times. This sequence joins TRBV18 and TRBJ2-3, with D possibly being TRBD2 (5 bases). The CDR3 is 13 residues long. Germline V gene sequence: CDR1 KGHSH, CDR2 LQKENI. The germline V and J ends were trimmed by 6 bases and 4 bases, with 11 bases remaining between them. In DNA form, the CDR3 reads TGTGCCAGCTCCCGGGGTTTCCCAGATACGCAGTATTTT. Amino acids: CASSRGFPDTQYF. The full variable domain, completed using reference TRBV18 and TRBJ2-3, is NAGVMQNPRHLVRRRGQEARLRCSPMKGHSHVYWYRQLPEEGLKFMVYLQKENIIDESGMPKERFSAEFPKEGPSILRIQQVVRGDSAAYFCASSRGFPDTQYFGPGTRLTVL.

The genes are TRBV29-1 and TRBJ2-5; the match to TRBD2 covers 7 bases. Gene TRBJ2-7 matches the end of the DNA better, so the J call may be wrong. CDR1 and CDR2 (germline): SQVTM, ANQGSEA. The CDR3 is made up of 14 amino acids. In DNA, the CDR3 is TGCAGCGCCTACGGGCCTAGCGGTTCCTACGAGCAGTACTTC. Residues: CSAYGPSGSYEQYF.

This chain links TRBV9 with TRBJ2-3, with 12 nucleotides matching TRBD2. The germline V gene encodes CDR1 SGDLS and CDR2 YYNGEE. This CDR3 contains 16 residues. The V and J ends lost 3 bases and 5 bases, in that order; junction bases with no gene match: 7. The CDR3 region has the DNA TGTGCCAGCAGCGCCCGACTAGCGGGGGCAGTAGATACGCAGTATTTT. This codes for CASSARLAGAVDTQYF.

This clone has just a few counts. The CDR3 DNA reads as TGTGCCAGCAGTGAACCGGCGGATTACTATGGCTACACCTTC. Translating it yields CASSEPADYYGYTF. The chain employs TRBV6-1 and TRBJ1-2; D is undetermined. This CDR3 contains 14 residues. Trimming removed 2 bases from V and 3 bases from J, with 10 bases in between. Germline V gene lookup returns CDR1 MNHNS and CDR2 SASEGT.

The chain employs TRBV4-1 and TRBJ1-2; 12 nucleotides match TRBD1. With 3 bases clipped from V and 4 bases from J, the junction kept 3 bases outside the gene matches. CDR3 length: 15 amino acids. Germline V CDR1 and CDR2: MGHRA, YSYEKL. The CDR3 reads CASSHEGQGAYGYTF. In DNA, the CDR3 is TGCGCCAGCAGCCATGAGGGACAGGGGGCCTATGGCTACACCTTC.

The rearrangement joins TRBV4-3 to TRBJ1-1; D not certain. This CDR3 contains 13 residues. Trimming stripped 0 bases from V and 8 bases from J, with 10 bases between. Germline loops: CDR1 LGHNA, CDR2 YSLEER. Written as DNA, the CDR3 is TGCGCCAGCAGCCAAGATCTTGGGCGGGAAGCTTTCTTT. This gives the protein CASSQDLGREAFF.

CDR3 DNA sequence: TGTGCCAGCAGCAGCTCAGGGGCCGGGGAGCTGTTTTTT. Residues: CASSSSGAGELFF. This rearrangement joins TRBV11-2 to TRBJ2-2, with a weak D call TRBD1 (6 bases). Germline V lookup: CDR1 SGHAT, CDR2 FQNNGV. CDR3 length equals 13 residues. With 5 bases removed from V and 6 bases from J, the gap between germline ends came to 10 bases.

Turning to this clone: An end of the junction does not agree with germline; a read error may underlie this. The chain joins TRBV28 to TRBJ1-1, with 12 positions matching TRBD1. Looked up from germline, CDR1 is MDHEN and CDR2 is SYDVKM. The CDR3 sequence is 16 residues long. CDR3 amino acids: CASTLNPGTGGAEAFF. The CDR3 DNA follows: TGTGCCAGCACTTTAAATCCGGGGACAGGGGGCGCTGAAGCTTTCTTT.

The V and J genes are TRBV14 and TRBJ1-1; 9 nucleotides match TRBD1. This CDR3 contains 13 residues. CDR1 is SGHDN and CDR2 is FVKESK in the germline V gene. The V gene end was trimmed by 0 bases and the J gene end by 11 bases; junction bases not matched to a gene: 4. CDR3 in DNA: TGTGCCAGCAGCCAAGATTGGACAGGGGACGCTTTCTTT. Protein product: CASSQDWTGDAFF.

This CDR3 is CASSFGISAYGYTF. In DNA form, the CDR3 reads TGTGCCAGCAGTTTTGGGATTTCCGCTTATGGCTACACCTTC. V usage is TRBV28 and J usage is TRBJ1-2; no reliable D call. Between the trimmed V and J ends, which lost 3 bases and 5 bases, there was a span of 13 bases. This CDR3 contains 14 residues. Germline V CDR1 and CDR2: MDHEN, SYDVKM.

The rearrangement links TRBV7-2 to TRBJ2-5; D not resolved. V was clipped by 5 bases and J by 9 bases, with 13 bases between them. This CDR3 region has 12 residues. Germline assignment: CDR1 SGHTA and CDR2 FQGNSA. Here the CDR3 reads CASSPGPTAQYF. CDR3 DNA: TGTGCCAGCAGCCCCGGCCCTACGGCCCAGTACTTC.

The CDR3 DNA follows: TGTGCCAGCAGCTTAAACACTAAACTGGGGGCAAGGGTCGAAGCTTTCTTT. Translation: CASSLNTKLGARVEAFF. V and J are TRBV7-9 and TRBJ1-1, with a possible D match to TRBD1 (6 bases). Trimming shortened V by 2 bases and J by 8 bases, and 24 bases separated the two germline ends. CDR1 is SEHNR, CDR2 FQNEAQ, per germline (reference sequence). The CDR3 runs 17 residues.

The gene calls are TRBV27 and TRBJ1-1; tentative D call: TRBD1 (5 bases). This CDR3 region has 15 residues. Trimming pared 4 bases from V and 11 bases from J, leaving 23 bases between. Germline CDR1 MNHEY, CDR2 SMNVEV (reference sequence). The chain's CDR3 is CASSYGRSAGRRAFF. CDR3 nucleotides: TGTGCCAGCAGTTACGGGCGAAGCGCGGGGCGTCGCGCTTTCTTT.

The V gene is TRBV5-4, the J gene TRBJ1-2; D might be TRBD1 (6 bases). CDR1 and CDR2 (germline): SGHNT, YYREEE (reference sequence). The CDR3 has 13 amino acids. V was trimmed by 5 bases and J by 5 bases, leaving 13 bases between them. The CDR3 region is CASRPGQKYGYTF. The CDR3, as DNA: TGTGCCAGCAGGCCCGGACAGAAATATGGCTACACCTTC.

The chain couples TRBV11-2 to TRBJ2-3; tentatively, D is TRBD1 (5 bases). The CDR3 sequence is 14 residues long. Trimming left V 5 bases short and J 0 bases short, with 9 bases between. CDR1 is SGHAT, CDR2 FQNNGV, per germline. The chain's CDR3 is CASSPGWSTDTQYF. As DNA, the CDR3 is TGTGCCAGCAGCCCAGGGTGGAGCACAGATACGCAGTATTTT.

The chain employs TRBV19 and TRBJ2-1, with 10 bases fitting TRBD2. This CDR3 spans 16 amino acids. Germline-derived CDR1 and CDR2 are LNHDA and SQIVND (reference sequence). V shed 3 bases, J shed 8 bases, and the junction held 10 bases outside the gene matches. In DNA, the CDR3 is TGTGCCAGTAGTATTTACACTAGCGGGATAAAGGATGAGCAGTTCTTC. Translated: CASSIYTSGIKDEQFF.

The chain joins TRBV6-6 to TRBJ2-7; possible D gene TRBD1, 6 bases. Trimming took 2 bases from V and 1 from J, leaving 12 bases between them. There are 15 residues in the CDR3. CDR1 MNHNY and CDR2 SVGAGI come from the germline V gene (reference sequence). The CDR3 loop reads CASSYRSGESYEQYF. The CDR3 DNA sequence: TGTGCCAGCAGTTACAGGTCAGGGGAATCCTACGAGCAGTACTTC.

The chain joins TRBV28 to TRBJ2-3; D perhaps matches TRBD2 (5 bases). This CDR3 has 13 residues. The germline V gene encodes CDR1 MDHEN and CDR2 SYDVKM. The germline V and J ends were trimmed by 5 bases and 4 bases, with 10 bases remaining between them. This CDR3 is CASSPLRADTQYF. The CDR3 coding sequence is TGTGCCAGCAGTCCCCTGCGGGCAGATACGCAGTATTTT.

V is TRBV5-1 and J is TRBJ1-1; 9 bases are shared with TRBD1. The CDR3 extends over 16 amino acids. After removal of 3 bases from V and 0 bases from J, the junction contained 6 bases not matched to a gene. CDR1 is SGHRS, CDR2 YFSETQ, per germline. The CDR3 sequence is CASSSNRGQLNTEAFF. The CDR3 region has the DNA TGCGCCAGCAGCTCAAACAGGGGGCAATTGAACACTGAAGCTTTCTTT.